The 8 T cell receptor beta chains listed next were all sequenced from one sample in a study of blood T cell repertoires in COVID-19. This table comes from immunoSEQ multiplex PCR, and its TCRdb copy is limited to in-frame clones, with some not included. The table shows about 98,000 clones, with just under 95% occurring only once. Material: peripheral blood. These receptors were obtained from a woman aged 45-59 years with COVID-19, enrolled during active disease.

The chain uses TRBV19 and TRBJ2-4; TRBD1 might be the D (5 bases). With 6 bases removed from V and 0 bases from J, the gap between germline ends came to 21 bases. Germline loops: CDR1 LNHDA, CDR2 SQIVND (reference sequence). The CDR3 spans 18 residues. This chain's CDR3 is CASRAQGPNRLAKNIQYF. The DNA for the CDR3 is TGTGCCAGTAGGGCCCAGGGCCCGAATCGACTAGCCAAAAACATTCAGTACTTC.

The rearrangement joins TRBV19 to TRBJ1-1; 10 bases match TRBD1. CDR1 LNHDA and CDR2 SQIVND come from the germline V gene (reference sequence). The CDR3 totals 15 residues. Trimming at V came to 6 bases and at J to 5 bases, leaving 9 bases not matched to a gene. The CDR3 coding sequence is TGTGCCAGTAGGGAGCGGGACAGGGGTAGAACTGAAGCTTTCTTT. This gives the protein CASRERDRGRTEAFF.

The chain is built from TRBV30 and TRBJ2-3; D is perhaps TRBD2 (6 bases). Per germline, CDR1 GTSNPN and CDR2 SVGIG (reference sequence). Between the trimmed V and J ends, which lost 3 bases and 2 bases, there was a span of 9 bases. There are 13 residues in the CDR3. The CDR3 protein is CAWSGSFTDTQYF. CDR3 in DNA: TGTGCCTGGAGCGGGAGTTTCACAGATACGCAGTATTTT.

The chain carries TRBV6-5 and TRBJ1-1; D not certain. The V end was cut by 2 bases, the J end by 4 bases, with 8 bases between. The length of the CDR3 is 13 residues. The germline V gene encodes CDR1 MNHEY and CDR2 SVGAGI. CDR3 in amino acids: CASSYTQSTEAFF. The CDR3 nucleotides are TGTGCCAGCAGTTACACGCAGTCCACTGAAGCTTTCTTT.

V gene TRBV19 combines with J gene TRBJ2-2; unclear D gene. Germline V gene sequence: CDR1 LNHDA, CDR2 SQIVND (reference sequence). The CDR3 length is 14 residues. V was trimmed by 6 bases and J by 1 base, leaving 9 bases between them. The CDR3 reads CASRQQMNTGELFF. The CDR3 nucleotides are TGTGCCAGTAGACAGCAGATGAACACCGGGGAGCTGTTTTTT.

The chain is built from TRBV7-2 and TRBJ1-6, with 7 bases that match TRBD1. Germline-derived CDR1 and CDR2 are SGHTA and FQGNSA. Germline trimming cut 1 base from V and 7 bases from J; bases unmatched to any gene: 7. The length of the CDR3 is 16 residues. The CDR3 DNA reads TGTGCCAGCAGCTTAGGCTCCGGGACAGTGAATTCACCCCTCCACTTT. Protein: CASSLGSGTVNSPLHF.

The rearrangement uses TRBV27 and TRBJ1-1; D uncertain. The CDR3 consists of 14 residues. CDR1 is MNHEY, CDR2 SMNVEV, per germline (reference sequence). Trimming cost V 6 bases and J 1 base, with 12 bases left between them. The CDR3 region is CASRAGHRNTEAFF. For the CDR3, the DNA is TGTGCCAGCAGAGCAGGCCACCGGAACACTGAAGCTTTCTTT.

The chain couples TRBV3-1 (or the pseudogene TRBV3-2) to TRBJ2-1; tentatively, D is TRBD1 (5 bases). The CDR3 has 13 amino acids. V dropped 4 bases and J dropped 2 bases, with 6 bases sitting between them. Germline CDR1 and CDR2: LGHDT and YNNKEL (reference sequence). CDR3 residues: CASSLDTYNEQFF. The DNA of the CDR3 is TGTGCCAGCAGCCTGGACACCTACAATGAGCAGTTCTTC.